The 9 T cell receptor beta chains below were found in one sample sequenced in a study of OX40 agonist ivuxolimab in advanced cancers. The protocol was immunoSEQ multiplex PCR, while the TCRdb copy is restricted to in-frame clones and leaves out a portion. The sample includes about 95,000 clones, nearly 90% of them seen just once. The sample consisted of CD4+ or CD8+ T cells sorted from blood, taken in a trial of the OX40 agonist ivuxolimab. These receptors were obtained from an adult with an advanced solid tumor such as melanoma, head and neck, liver or kidney cancer.

The chain uses TRBV30 and TRBJ1-3, with 8 bases fitting TRBD1. Germline CDR1 GTSNPN, CDR2 SVGIG (reference sequence). The junction had 9 bases not matched to a gene; V was cut back by 2 bases and J by 9 bases. This CDR3 has 14 residues. The CDR3 region is CAWSSSGGLGTIYF. CDR3 nucleotide sequence: TGTGCCTGGAGTTCCTCAGGGGGCCTAGGCACCATATATTTT.

Turning to this clone: This sample also contains other DNA sequences that code for the same CDR3. The chain employs TRBV5-1 and TRBJ2-5; 7 positions agree with TRBD1. The V segment lost 0 bases and the J segment 5 bases; nucleotides outside the gene matches: 4. The CDR3 runs 14 residues. Germline V gene sequence: CDR1 SGHRS, CDR2 YFSETQ. The CDR3 DNA sequence: TGCGCCAGCAGCTTGGGACAGGGCGGGGAGACCCAGTACTTC. Its protein product is CASSLGQGGETQYF.

This chain joins TRBV2 and TRBJ1-1; tentatively, D is TRBD1 (5 bases). CDR1 is SNHLY and CDR2 is FYNNEI in the germline V gene. The CDR3 sequence is 14 residues long. With 4 bases removed from V and 5 bases from J, the gap between germline ends came to 14 bases. CDR3 amino acids: CASSVLGGGTEAFF. CDR3 sequence (DNA): TGTGCCAGCAGTGTCTTGGGGGGTGGGACTGAAGCTTTCTTT.

The gene calls are TRBV27 and TRBJ2-3, with 9 bases fitting TRBD2. Germline V gene sequence: CDR1 MNHEY, CDR2 SMNVEV (reference sequence). The ends lost 6 bases at V and 6 bases at J; junction bases unmatched: 4. This CDR3 is 13 amino acids long. The CDR3 sequence is CASRPSGTDTQYF. The CDR3 DNA reads TGTGCCAGCAGACCTAGCGGGACGGATACGCAGTATTTT.

The rearrangement uses TRBV4-2 and TRBJ2-5, with D hard to call. Germline values: CDR1 LGHNA, CDR2 YNFKEQ. The CDR3 has 14 residues. Trimming left V 0 bases short and J 2 bases short, with 7 bases between. The CDR3 loop is CASSQDGDQETQYF. The CDR3 DNA follows: TGTGCCAGCAGCCAAGACGGAGATCAAGAGACCCAGTACTTC.

The chain carries TRBV5-1 and TRBJ2-4, with 8 bases lining up with TRBD1. This CDR3 has 15 amino acids. CDR1 SGHRS and CDR2 YFSETQ come from the germline V gene. Unmatched junction bases numbered 3, after V lost 0 bases and J lost 4 bases. Written as DNA, the CDR3 is TGCGCCAGCAGCTTGGATACAGGGGGTAAAAACATTCAGTACTTC. Translating gives CASSLDTGGKNIQYF. Full variable domain (rest looked up from reference TRBV5-1 and TRBJ2-4): KAGVTQTPRYLIKTRGQQVTLSCSPISGHRSVSWYQQTPGQGLQFLFEYFSETQRNKGNFPGRFSGRQFSNSRSEMNVSTLELGDSALYLCASSLDTGGKNIQYFGAGTRLSVL.

The chain employs TRBV5-4 and TRBJ2-1; the D is unclear. Trimming removed 0 bases from V and 0 bases from J, with 4 bases in between. Germline CDR1 is SGHNT and CDR2 is YYREEE (reference sequence). This CDR3 has 14 amino acids. CDR3 DNA sequence: TGTGCCAGCAGCTTGGGGAGCTCCTACAATGAGCAGTTCTTC. This encodes CASSLGSSYNEQFF.

The V call is TRBV7-2, the J call TRBJ2-1; D may correspond to TRBD1 or TRBD2 (5 bases each). V was shortened by 3 bases and J by 0 bases, with 12 bases between the two germline ends. CDR3 length: 16 amino acids. Germline CDR1 reads SGHTA; CDR2 reads FQGNSA. The CDR3 coding sequence is TGTGCCAGCAGCTTGTCCGGGACCCCCTCCTACAATGAGCAGTTCTTC. It specifies CASSLSGTPSYNEQFF.

The genes are TRBV7-2 and TRBJ2-5; 7 nucleotides match TRBD2. The CDR3 spans 15 residues. Germline values: CDR1 SGHTA, CDR2 FQGNSA. Germline trimming cut 1 base from V and 1 base from J; bases unmatched to any gene: 3. Here the CDR3 reads CASSLVSSGQETQYF. CDR3 coding DNA: TGTGCCAGCAGCTTAGTATCTAGCGGCCAAGAGACCCAGTACTTC.